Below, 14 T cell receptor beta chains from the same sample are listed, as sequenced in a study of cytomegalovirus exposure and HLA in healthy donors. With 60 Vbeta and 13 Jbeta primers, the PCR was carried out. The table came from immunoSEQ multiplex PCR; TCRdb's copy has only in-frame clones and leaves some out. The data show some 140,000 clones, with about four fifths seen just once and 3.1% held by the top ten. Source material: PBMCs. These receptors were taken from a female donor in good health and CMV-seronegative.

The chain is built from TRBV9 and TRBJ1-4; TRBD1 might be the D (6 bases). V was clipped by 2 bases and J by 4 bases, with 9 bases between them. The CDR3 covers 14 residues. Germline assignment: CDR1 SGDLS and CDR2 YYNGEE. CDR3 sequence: CASSVSGDNEKLFF. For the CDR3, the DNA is TGTGCCAGCAGCGTCTCAGGGGATAATGAAAAACTGTTTTTT. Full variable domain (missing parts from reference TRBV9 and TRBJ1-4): DSGVTQTPKHLITATGQRVTLRCSPRSGDLSVYWYQQSLDQGLQFLIQYYNGEERAKGNILERFSAQQFPDLHSELNLSSLELGDSALYFCASSVSGDNEKLFFGSGTQLSVL.

CDR3 nucleotides: TGTGCCAGCAGCCACAAGTCAACTAATGAAAAACTGTTTTTT. Translated, it gives CASSHKSTNEKLFF. This chain connects TRBV7-2 to TRBJ1-4, with D uncertain. Looked up from germline, CDR1 is SGHTA and CDR2 is FQGNSA. This CDR3 is 14 amino acids long. V lost 5 bases to trimming and J lost 0 bases, with 7 bases between them.

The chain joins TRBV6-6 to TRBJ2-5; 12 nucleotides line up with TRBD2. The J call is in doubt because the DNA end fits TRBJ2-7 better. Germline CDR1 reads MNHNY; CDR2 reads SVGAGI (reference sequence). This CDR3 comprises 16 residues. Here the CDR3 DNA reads TGTGCCAGCAGTCATGAGCTAGCGGGAGGGCCGGACGAGCAGTACTTC. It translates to CASSHELAGGPDEQYF.

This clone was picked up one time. CDR3 in amino acids: CASSISGRNEQYF. In DNA form, the CDR3 reads TGTGCCAGTAGTATCTCAGGGAGGAACGAGCAGTACTTC. The genes are TRBV19 and TRBJ2-7; maybe TRBD2 (6 bases). Trimming stripped 3 bases from V and 5 bases from J, with 11 bases between. This CDR3 comprises 13 residues. Germline assignment: CDR1 LNHDA and CDR2 SQIVND (reference sequence).

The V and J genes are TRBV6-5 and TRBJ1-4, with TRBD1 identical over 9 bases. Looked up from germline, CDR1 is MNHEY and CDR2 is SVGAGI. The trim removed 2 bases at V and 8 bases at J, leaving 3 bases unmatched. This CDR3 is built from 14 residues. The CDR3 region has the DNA TGTGCCAGCAGTTACATGGGGACAGGGGAAAAACTGTTTTTT. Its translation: CASSYMGTGEKLFF.

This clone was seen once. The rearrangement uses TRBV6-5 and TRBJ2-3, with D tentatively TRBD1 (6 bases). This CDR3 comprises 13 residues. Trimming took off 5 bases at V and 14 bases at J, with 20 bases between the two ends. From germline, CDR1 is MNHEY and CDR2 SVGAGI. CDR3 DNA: TGTGCCAGCAGTACCGACGACAGGAGCCGGATGTATTTT. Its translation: CASSTDDRSRMYF.

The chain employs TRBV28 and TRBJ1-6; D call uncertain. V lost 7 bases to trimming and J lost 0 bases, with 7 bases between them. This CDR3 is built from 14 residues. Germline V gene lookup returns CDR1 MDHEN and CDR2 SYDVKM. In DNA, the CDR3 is TGTGCCAGCACCCAGTACTCCTATAATTCACCCCTCCACTTT. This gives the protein CASTQYSYNSPLHF.

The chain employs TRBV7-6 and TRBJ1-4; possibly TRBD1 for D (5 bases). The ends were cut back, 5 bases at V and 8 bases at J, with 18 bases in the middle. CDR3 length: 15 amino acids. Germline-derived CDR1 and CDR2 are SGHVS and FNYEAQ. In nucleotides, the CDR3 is TGTGCCAGCAGCCCCACCAGGGTGGAGTACGAAAAACTGTTTTTT. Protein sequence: CASSPTRVEYEKLFF. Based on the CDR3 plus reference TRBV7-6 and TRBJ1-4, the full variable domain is GAGVSQSPRYKVTKRGQDVALRCDPISGHVSLYWYRQALGQGPEFLTYFNYEAQQDKSGLPNDRFSAERPEGSISTLTIQRTEQRDSAMYRCASSPTRVEYEKLFFGSGTQLSVL.

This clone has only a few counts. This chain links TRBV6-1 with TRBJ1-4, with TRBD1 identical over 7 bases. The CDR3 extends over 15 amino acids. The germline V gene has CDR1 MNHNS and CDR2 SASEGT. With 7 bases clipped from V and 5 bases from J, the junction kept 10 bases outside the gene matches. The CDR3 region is CASTITRDRNEKLFF. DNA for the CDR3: TGTGCCAGCACAATAACCCGGGACAGAAATGAAAAACTGTTTTTT.

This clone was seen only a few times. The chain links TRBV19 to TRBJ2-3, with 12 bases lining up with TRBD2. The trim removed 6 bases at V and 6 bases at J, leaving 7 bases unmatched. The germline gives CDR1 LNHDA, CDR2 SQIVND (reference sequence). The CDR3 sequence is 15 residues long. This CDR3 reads CASRSTSGRSDTQYF. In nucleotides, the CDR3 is TGTGCCAGTAGATCGACTAGCGGGAGATCGGATACGCAGTATTTT. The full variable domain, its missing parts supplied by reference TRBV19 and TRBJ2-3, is DGGITQSPKYLFRKEGQNVTLSCEQNLNHDAMYWYRQDPGQGLRLIYYSQIVNDFQKGDIAEGYSVSREKKESFPLTVTSAQKNPTAFYLCASRSTSGRSDTQYFGPGTRLTVL.

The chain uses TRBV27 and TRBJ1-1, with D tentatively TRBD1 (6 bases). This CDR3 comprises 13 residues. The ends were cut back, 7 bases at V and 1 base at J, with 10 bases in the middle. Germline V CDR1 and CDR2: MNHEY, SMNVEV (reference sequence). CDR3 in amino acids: CASKVGANTEAFF. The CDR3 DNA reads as TGTGCCAGCAAGGTGGGGGCGAACACTGAAGCTTTCTTT.

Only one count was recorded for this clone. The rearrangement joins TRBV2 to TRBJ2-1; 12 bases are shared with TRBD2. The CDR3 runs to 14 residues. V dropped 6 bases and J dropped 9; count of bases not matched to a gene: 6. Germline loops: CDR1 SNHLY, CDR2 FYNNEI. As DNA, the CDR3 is TGTGCCAGCAGGTGGACTAGCGGGGTCGGTGAGCAGTTCTTC. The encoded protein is CASRWTSGVGEQFF.

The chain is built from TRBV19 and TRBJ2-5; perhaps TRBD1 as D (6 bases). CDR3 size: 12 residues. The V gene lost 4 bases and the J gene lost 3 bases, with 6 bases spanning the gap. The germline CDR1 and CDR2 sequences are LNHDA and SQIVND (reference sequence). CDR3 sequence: CASSNREETQYF. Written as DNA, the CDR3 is TGTGCCAGTAGTAACAGGGAAGAGACCCAGTACTTC.

The DNA for the CDR3 is TGTGCCAGCAGCCGGGACAGGGGTTACATTCAGTACTTC. Its protein is CASSRDRGYIQYF. The chain has TRBV28 and TRBJ2-4, with 10 bases that match TRBD1. The V and J ends lost 6 bases and 8 bases, in that order; junction bases with no gene match: 4. CDR3 length equals 13 residues. The germline V gene encodes CDR1 MDHEN and CDR2 SYDVKM.